This T cell receptor beta chain came from a study of blood T cell repertoires in COVID-19. V shed 3 bases and J shed 5 bases, with 9 bases lying between them. This CDR3 comprises 13 residues. CDR1 is SGHDT, CDR2 YYEEEE, per germline. TCRdb's copy holds only in-frame clones and misses some; the assay was immunoSEQ multiplex PCR. The repertoire holds some 150,000 clones, with about 91% as singletons. The chain carries TRBV5-6 and TRBJ1-5; D gene uncertain. The TCR sequence derives from a woman between 50 and 59 years old with acute or convalescent COVID-19. Sequencing was carried out using peripheral blood. CDR3 sequence: CASSSSSDQPQHF. CDR3 sequence (DNA): TGTGCCAGCAGCTCCTCGTCTGATCAGCCCCAGCATTTT.